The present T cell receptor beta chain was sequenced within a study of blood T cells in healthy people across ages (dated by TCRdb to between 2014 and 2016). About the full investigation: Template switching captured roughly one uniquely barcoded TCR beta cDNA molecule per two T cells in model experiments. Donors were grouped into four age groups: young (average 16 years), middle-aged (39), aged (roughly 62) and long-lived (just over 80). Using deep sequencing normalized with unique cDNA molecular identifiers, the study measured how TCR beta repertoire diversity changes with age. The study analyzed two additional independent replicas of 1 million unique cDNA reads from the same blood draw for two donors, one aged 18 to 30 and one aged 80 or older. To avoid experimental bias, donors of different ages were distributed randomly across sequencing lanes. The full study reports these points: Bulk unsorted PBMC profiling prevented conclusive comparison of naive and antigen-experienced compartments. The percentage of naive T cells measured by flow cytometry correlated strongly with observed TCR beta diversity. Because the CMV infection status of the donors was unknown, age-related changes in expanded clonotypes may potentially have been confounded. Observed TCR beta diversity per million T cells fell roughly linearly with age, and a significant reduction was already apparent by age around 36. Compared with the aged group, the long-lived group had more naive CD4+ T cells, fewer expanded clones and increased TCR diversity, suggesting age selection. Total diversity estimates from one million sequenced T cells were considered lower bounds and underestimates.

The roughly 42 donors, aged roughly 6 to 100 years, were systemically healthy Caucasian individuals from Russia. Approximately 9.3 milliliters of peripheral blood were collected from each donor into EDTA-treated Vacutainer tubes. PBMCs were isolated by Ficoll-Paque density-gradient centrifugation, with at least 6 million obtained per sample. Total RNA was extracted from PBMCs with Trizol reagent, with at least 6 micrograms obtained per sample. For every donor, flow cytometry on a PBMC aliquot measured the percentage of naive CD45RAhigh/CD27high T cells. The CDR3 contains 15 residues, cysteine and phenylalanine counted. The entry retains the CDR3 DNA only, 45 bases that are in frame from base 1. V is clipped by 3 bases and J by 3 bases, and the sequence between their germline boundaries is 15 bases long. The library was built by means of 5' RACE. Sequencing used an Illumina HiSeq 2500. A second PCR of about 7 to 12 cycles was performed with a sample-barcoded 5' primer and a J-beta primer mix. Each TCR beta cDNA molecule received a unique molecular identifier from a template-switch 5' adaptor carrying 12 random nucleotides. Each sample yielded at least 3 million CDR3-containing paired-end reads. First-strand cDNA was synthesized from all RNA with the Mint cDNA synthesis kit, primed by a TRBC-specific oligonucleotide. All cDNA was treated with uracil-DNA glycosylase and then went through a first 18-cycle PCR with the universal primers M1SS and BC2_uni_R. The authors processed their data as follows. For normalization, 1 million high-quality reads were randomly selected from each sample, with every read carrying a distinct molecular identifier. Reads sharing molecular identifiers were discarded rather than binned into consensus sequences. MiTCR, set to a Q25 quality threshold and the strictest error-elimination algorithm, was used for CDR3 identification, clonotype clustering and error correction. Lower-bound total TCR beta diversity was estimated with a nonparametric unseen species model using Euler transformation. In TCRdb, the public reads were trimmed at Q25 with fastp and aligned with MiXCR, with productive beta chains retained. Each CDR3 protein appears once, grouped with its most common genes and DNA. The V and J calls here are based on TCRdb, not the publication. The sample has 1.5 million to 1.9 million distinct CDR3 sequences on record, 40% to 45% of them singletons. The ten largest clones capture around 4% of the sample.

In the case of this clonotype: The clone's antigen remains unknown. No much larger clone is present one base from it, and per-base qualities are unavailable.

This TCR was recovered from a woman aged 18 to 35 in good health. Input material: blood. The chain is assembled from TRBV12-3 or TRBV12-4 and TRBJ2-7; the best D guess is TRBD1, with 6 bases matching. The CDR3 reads CASSLAWTVGYEQYF. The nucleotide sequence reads TGTGCCAGCAGTTTGGCGTGGACAGTAGGCTACGAGCAGTACTTC.